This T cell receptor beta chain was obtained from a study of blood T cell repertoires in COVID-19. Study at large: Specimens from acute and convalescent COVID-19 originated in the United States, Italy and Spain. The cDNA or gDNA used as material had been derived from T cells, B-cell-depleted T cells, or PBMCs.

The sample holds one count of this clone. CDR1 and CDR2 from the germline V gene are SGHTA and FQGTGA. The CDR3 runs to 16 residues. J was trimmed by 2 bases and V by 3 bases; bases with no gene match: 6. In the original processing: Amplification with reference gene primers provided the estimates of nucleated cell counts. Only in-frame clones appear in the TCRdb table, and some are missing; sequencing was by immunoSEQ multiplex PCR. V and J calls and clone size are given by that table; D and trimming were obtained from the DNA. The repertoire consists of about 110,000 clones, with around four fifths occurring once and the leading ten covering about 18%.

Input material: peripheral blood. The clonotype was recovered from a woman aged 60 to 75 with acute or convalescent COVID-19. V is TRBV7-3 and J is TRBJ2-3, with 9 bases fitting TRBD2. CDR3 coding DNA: TGTGCCAGCAGCTTGGGGCTAGCGGGGATCACAGATACGCAGTATTTT. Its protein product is CASSLGLAGITDTQYF.